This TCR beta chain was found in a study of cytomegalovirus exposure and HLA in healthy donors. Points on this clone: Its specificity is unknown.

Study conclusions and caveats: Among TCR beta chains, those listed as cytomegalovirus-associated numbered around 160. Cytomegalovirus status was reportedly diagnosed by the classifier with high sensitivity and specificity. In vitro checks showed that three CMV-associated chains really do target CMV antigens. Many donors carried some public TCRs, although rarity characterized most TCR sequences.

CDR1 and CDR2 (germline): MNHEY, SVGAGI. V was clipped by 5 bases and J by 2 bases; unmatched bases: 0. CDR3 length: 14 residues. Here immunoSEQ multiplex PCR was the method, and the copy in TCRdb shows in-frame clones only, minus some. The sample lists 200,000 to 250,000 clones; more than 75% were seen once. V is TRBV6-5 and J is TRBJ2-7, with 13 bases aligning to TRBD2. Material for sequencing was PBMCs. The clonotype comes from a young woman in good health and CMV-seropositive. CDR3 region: CASSTSGRAYEQYF. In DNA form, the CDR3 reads TGTGCCAGCAGTACTAGCGGGAGGGCCTACGAGCAGTACTTC.